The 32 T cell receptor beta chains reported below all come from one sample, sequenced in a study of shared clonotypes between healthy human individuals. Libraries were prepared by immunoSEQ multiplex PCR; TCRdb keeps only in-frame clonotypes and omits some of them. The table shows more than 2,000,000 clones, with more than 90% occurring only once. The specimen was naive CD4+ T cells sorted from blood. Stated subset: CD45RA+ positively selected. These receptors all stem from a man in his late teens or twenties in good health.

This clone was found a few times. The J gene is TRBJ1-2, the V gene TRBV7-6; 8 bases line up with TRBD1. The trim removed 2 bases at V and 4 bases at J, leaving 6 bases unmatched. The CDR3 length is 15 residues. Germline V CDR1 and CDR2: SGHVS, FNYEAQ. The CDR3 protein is CASSLRTGPGYGYTF. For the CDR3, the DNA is TGTGCCAGCAGCTTACGGACAGGGCCAGGCTATGGCTACACCTTC.

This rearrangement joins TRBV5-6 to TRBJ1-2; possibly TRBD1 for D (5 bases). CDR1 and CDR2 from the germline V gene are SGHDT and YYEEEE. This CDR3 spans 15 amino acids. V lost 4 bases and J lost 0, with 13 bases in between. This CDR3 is CASSLRDAPNYGYTF. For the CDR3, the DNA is TGTGCCAGCAGCCTCCGGGACGCACCTAACTATGGCTACACCTTC.

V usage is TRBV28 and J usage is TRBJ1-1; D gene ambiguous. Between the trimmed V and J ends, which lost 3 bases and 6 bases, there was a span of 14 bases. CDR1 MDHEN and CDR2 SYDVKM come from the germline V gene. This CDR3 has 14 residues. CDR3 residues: CASSFILANPEAFF. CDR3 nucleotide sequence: TGTGCCAGCAGTTTTATCTTAGCCAACCCTGAAGCTTTCTTT.

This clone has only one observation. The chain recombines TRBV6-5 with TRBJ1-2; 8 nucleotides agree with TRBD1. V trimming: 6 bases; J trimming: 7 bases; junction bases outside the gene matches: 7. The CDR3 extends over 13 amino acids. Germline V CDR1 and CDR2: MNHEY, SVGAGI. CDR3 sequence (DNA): TGTGCCAGCAGCTTAGGGACAGGACTTGGCTACACCTTC. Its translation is CASSLGTGLGYTF.

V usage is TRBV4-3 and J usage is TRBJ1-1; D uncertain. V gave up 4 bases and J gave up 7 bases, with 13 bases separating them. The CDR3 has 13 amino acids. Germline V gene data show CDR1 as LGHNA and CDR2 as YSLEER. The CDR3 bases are TGCGCCAGCAGCCGAGACTTGTGGAATGAAGCTTTCTTT. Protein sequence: CASSRDLWNEAFF.

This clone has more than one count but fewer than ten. The DNA for the CDR3 is TGCAGCGGCGGGACAGCTGAAGCTTTCTTT. Translating gives CSGGTAEAFF. The genes are TRBV29-1 and TRBJ1-1; 7 bases agree with TRBD1. Germline V gene sequence: CDR1 SQVTM, CDR2 ANQGSEA. V shed 7 bases, J shed 6 bases, and the junction held 2 bases outside the gene matches. There are 10 residues in the CDR3.

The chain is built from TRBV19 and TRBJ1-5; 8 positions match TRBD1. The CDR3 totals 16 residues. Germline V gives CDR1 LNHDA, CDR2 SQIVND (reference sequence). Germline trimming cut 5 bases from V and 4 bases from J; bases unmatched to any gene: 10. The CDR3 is CASSLNRGWGNQPQHF. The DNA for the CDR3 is TGTGCCAGTAGTTTAAACAGGGGGTGGGGGAATCAGCCCCAGCATTTT. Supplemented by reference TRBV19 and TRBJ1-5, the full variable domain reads DGGITQSPKYLFRKEGQNVTLSCEQNLNHDAMYWYRQDPGQGLRLIYYSQIVNDFQKGDIAEGYSVSREKKESFPLTVTSAQKNPTAFYLCASSLNRGWGNQPQHFGDGTRLSIL.

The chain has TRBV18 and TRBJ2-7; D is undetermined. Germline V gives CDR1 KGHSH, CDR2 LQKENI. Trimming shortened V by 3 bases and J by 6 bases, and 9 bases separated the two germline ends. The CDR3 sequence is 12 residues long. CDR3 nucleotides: TGTGCCAGCTCACCCGCCCCGGGCGAGCAGTACTTC. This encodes CASSPAPGEQYF.

CDR3: CASSSINTGELFF. The CDR3 bases are TGTGCCAGCAGCTCGATAAACACCGGGGAGCTGTTTTTT. The genes are TRBV5-6 and TRBJ2-2; D gene ambiguous. The V gene's germline CDR1 is SGHDT and CDR2 YYEEEE. V lost 3 bases and J lost 2, with 5 bases in between. The CDR3 length is 13 residues.

This CDR3 reads CASSHTGTGGSYGYTF. The CDR3 nucleotides read TGTGCCAGCAGCCACACCGGGACAGGGGGTAGTTATGGCTACACCTTC. This rearrangement joins TRBV11-2 to TRBJ1-2; 11 nucleotides agree with TRBD1. The J segment lost 5 bases and the V segment lost 5 bases, leaving 10 bases of the junction unmatched. Per germline, CDR1 SGHAT and CDR2 FQNNGV. The CDR3 contains 16 residues.

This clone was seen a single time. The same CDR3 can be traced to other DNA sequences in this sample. CDR3 region: CASSYEGNYGYTF. DNA of the CDR3: TGTGCCAGCAGTTACGAGGGGAACTATGGCTACACCTTC. The J gene is TRBJ1-2, the V gene TRBV6-6; a weak D match, TRBD1 (5 bases). This CDR3 is 13 amino acids long. Germline V gene lookup returns CDR1 MNHNY and CDR2 SVGAGI (reference sequence). Trimming shortened V by 2 bases and J by 2 bases, and 6 bases separated the two germline ends.

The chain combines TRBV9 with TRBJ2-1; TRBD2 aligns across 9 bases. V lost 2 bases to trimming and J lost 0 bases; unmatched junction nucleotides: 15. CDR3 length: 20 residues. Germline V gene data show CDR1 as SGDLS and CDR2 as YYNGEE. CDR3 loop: CASSVRPGSGSLSSYNEQFF. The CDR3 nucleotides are TGTGCCAGCAGCGTGAGACCGGGTAGCGGGAGTTTGAGCTCCTACAATGAGCAGTTCTTC.

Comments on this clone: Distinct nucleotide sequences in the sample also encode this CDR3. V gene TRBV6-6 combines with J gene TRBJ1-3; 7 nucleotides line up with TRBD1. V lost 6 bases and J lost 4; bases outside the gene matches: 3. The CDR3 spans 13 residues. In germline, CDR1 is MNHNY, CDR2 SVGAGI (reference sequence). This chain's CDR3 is CASRTGSGNTIYF. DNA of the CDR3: TGTGCCAGCAGGACAGGGAGCGGAAACACCATATATTTT.

The CDR3 sequence: CASSKGTANYGYTF. The CDR3 DNA reads TGTGCCAGCAGCAAAGGGACGGCTAACTATGGCTACACCTTC. The gene calls are TRBV7-2 and TRBJ1-2; D possibly corresponds to TRBD1 (5 bases). CDR1 is SGHTA, CDR2 FQGNSA, per germline. V lost 5 bases to trimming and J lost 0 bases, with 10 bases between them. CDR3 length: 14 amino acids.

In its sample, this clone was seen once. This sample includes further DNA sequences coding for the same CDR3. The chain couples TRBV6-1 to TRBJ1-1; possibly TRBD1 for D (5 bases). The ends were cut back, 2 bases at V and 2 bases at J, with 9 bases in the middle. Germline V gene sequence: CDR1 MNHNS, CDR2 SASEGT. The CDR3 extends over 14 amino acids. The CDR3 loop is CASSELGGNTEAFF. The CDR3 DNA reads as TGTGCCAGCAGTGAATTGGGGGGAAACACTGAAGCTTTCTTT.

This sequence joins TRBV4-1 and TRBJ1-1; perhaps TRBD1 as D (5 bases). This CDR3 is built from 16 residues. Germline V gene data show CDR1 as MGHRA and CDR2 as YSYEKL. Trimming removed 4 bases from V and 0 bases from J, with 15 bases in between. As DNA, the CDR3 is TGCGCCAGCAGCCGGGGGGGGTACCATATGAACACTGAAGCTTTCTTT. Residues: CASSRGGYHMNTEAFF.

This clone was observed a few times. The DNA of the CDR3 is TGCGCCAGCAGTCTCCGACAGGCGAACGGTTCACCCCTCCACTTT. Residues: CASSLRQANGSPLHF. The J gene is TRBJ1-6, the V gene TRBV5-1; possible D gene TRBD1, 6 bases. The CDR3 spans 15 residues. V was clipped by 5 bases and J by 9 bases, with 18 bases between them. The germline gives CDR1 SGHRS, CDR2 YFSETQ. Complete variable domain (other parts from reference TRBV5-1 and TRBJ1-6): KAGVTQTPRYLIKTRGQQVTLSCSPISGHRSVSWYQQTPGQGLQFLFEYFSETQRNKGNFPGRFSGRQFSNSRSEMNVSTLELGDSALYLCASSLRQANGSPLHFGNGTRLTVT.

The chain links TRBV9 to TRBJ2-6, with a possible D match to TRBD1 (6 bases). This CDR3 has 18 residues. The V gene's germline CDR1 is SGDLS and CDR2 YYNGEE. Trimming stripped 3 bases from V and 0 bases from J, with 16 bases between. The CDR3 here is CASSAQGATSSGANVLTF. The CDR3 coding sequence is TGTGCCAGCAGCGCACAGGGCGCTACTAGCTCTGGGGCCAACGTCCTGACTTTC.

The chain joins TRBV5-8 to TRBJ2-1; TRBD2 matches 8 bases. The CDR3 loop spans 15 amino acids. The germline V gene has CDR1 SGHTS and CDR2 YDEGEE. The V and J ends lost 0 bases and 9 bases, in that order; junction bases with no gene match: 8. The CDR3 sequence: CASSLAGGPRFEQFF. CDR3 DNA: TGTGCCAGCAGCTTGGCGGGAGGGCCTCGATTTGAGCAGTTCTTC. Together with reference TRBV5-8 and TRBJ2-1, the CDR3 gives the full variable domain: EAGVTQSPTHLIKTRGQQATLRCSPISGHTSVYWYQQALGLGLQFLLWYDEGEERNRGNFPPRFSGRQFPNYSSELNVNALELEDSALYLCASSLAGGPRFEQFFGPGTRLTVL.

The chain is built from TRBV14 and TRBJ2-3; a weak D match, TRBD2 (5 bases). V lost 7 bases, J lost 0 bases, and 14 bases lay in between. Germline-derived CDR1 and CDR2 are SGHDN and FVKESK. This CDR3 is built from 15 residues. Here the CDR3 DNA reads TGTGCCAGCACCCCTTGGACTGCTAGCACAGATACGCAGTATTTT. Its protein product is CASTPWTASTDTQYF.

The CDR3 sequence is CASNAAQVLNSPLHF. CDR3 coding DNA: TGTGCCAGCAATGCGGCTCAGGTGTTGAATTCACCCCTCCACTTT. V is TRBV2 and J is TRBJ1-6, with D hard to call. Germline CDR1 SNHLY, CDR2 FYNNEI. V gave up 7 bases and J gave up 7 bases, with 17 bases separating them. The CDR3 is 15 residues long.

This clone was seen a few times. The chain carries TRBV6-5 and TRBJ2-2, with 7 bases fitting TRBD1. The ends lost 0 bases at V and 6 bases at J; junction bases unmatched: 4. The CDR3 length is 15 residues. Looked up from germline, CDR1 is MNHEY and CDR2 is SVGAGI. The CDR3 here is CASSYSSTGPGELFF. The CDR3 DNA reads TGTGCCAGCAGTTACTCGTCGACAGGGCCCGGGGAGCTGTTTTTT.

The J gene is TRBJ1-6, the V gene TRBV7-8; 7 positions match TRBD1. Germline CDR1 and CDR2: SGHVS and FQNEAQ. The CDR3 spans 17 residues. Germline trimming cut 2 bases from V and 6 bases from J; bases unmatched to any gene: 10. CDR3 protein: CASSLKGTELINSPLHF. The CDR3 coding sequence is TGTGCCAGCAGCTTAAAAGGGACAGAATTAATTAATTCACCCCTCCACTTT.

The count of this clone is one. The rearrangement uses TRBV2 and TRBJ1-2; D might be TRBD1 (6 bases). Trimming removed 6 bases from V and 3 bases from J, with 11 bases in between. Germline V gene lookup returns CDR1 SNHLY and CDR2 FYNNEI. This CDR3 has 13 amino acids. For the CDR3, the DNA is TGTGCCAGCAGGAGGACAGTTGACTATGGCTACACCTTC. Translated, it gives CASRRTVDYGYTF. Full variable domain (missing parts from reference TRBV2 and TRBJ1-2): EPEVTQTPSHQVTQMGQEVILRCVPISNHLYFYWYRQILGQKVEFLVSFYNNEISEKSEIFDDQFSVERPDGSNFTLKIRSTKLEDSAMYFCASRRTVDYGYTFGSGTRLTVV.

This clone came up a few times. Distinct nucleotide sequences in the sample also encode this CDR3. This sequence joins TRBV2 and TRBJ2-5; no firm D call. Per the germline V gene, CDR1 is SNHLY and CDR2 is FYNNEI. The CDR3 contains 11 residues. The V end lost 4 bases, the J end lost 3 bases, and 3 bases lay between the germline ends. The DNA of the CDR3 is TGTGCCAGCAGTGGAGAAGAGACCCAGTACTTC. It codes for CASSGEETQYF.

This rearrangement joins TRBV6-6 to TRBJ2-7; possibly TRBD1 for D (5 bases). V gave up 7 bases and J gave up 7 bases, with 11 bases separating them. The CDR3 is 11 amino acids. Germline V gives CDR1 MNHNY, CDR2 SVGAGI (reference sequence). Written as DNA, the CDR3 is TGTGCCAGCACCCACAGGTTTGAGCAGTACTTC. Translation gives CASTHRFEQYF.

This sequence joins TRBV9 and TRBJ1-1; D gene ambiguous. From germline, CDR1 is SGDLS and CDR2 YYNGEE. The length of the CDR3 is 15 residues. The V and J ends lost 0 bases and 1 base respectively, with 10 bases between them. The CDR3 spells CASSVGASGNTEAFF. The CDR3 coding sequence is TGTGCCAGCAGCGTAGGAGCTTCGGGGAACACTGAAGCTTTCTTT.

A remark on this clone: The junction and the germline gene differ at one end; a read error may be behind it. The CDR3 bases are TGTGCTAGCAGCTCGCAAAGGACTAGCCAAAACCTTTTTACCAAAAACATTCAGTACTTC. Protein: CASSSQRTSQNLFTKNIQYF. The chain joins TRBV7-7 to TRBJ2-4, with 8 bases matching TRBD2. Germline CDR1 reads SSHAT; CDR2 reads FNYEAQ (reference sequence). There are 20 residues in the CDR3.

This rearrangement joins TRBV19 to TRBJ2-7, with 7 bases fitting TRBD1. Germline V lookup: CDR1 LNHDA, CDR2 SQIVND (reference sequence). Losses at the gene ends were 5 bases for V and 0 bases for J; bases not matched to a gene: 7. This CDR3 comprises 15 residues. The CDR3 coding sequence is TGTGCCAGTAGTCCCTCGACAGGGAGCTCCTACGAGCAGTACTTC. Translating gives CASSPSTGSSYEQYF.

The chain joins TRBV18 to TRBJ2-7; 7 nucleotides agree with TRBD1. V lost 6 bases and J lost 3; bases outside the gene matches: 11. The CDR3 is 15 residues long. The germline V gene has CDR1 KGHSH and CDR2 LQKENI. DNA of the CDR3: TGTGCCAGCTCTTACGGGACAGCAAAAAGCTACGAGCAGTACTTC. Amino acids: CASSYGTAKSYEQYF. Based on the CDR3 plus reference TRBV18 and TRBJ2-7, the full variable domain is NAGVMQNPRHLVRRRGQEARLRCSPMKGHSHVYWYRQLPEEGLKFMVYLQKENIIDESGMPKERFSAEFPKEGPSILRIQQVVRGDSAAYFCASSYGTAKSYEQYFGPGTRLTVT.

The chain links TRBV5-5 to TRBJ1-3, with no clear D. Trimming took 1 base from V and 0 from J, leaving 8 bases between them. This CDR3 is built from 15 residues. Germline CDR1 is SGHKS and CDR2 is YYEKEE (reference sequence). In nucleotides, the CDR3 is TGTGCCAGCAGCTTGTTCTTCCACTCTGGAAACACCATATATTTT. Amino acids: CASSLFFHSGNTIYF. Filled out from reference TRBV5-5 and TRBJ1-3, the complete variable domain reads DAGVTQSPTHLIKTRGQQVTLRCSPISGHKSVSWYQQVLGQGPQFIFQYYEKEERGRGNFPDRFSARQFPNYSSELNVNALLLGDSALYLCASSLFFHSGNTIYFGEGSWLTVV.

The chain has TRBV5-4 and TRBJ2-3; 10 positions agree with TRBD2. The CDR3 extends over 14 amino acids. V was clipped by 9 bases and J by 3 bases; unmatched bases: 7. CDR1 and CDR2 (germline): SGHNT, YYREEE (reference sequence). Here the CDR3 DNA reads TGTGCCACTCGGACTAGCGGTACAACAGATACGCAGTATTTT. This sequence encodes CATRTSGTTDTQYF.